These 6 T cell receptor beta chains came from one sample sequenced in a study of beta chain features in type 1 diabetes. Expressed TCRB transcripts were sequenced because the entire RNA isolate underwent reverse transcription. Here immunoSEQ multiplex PCR was the method, and the copy in TCRdb shows in-frame clones only, minus some. The sample contains around 280,000 clones, about 8.5% of which appear only once. The source material was central memory CD4+ T cells from blood. These receptors were collected from a woman between 18 and 29 years old in good health.

The genes are TRBV9 and TRBJ2-1, with 8 nucleotides matching TRBD1. The V gene end was trimmed by 3 bases and the J gene end by 4 bases; junction bases not matched to a gene: 6. Per germline, CDR1 SGDLS and CDR2 YYNGEE. This CDR3 comprises 15 residues. The CDR3 spells CASSAQGASYNEQFF. The DNA for the CDR3 is TGTGCCAGCAGCGCCCAGGGGGCTTCATACAATGAGCAGTTCTTC.

Ten or more counts support this clone. V and J are TRBV7-2 and TRBJ2-7; 9 bases align to TRBD1. The ends lost 8 bases at V and 7 bases at J; junction bases unmatched: 9. The CDR3 length is 13 residues. CDR1 and CDR2 (germline): SGHTA, FQGNSA. CDR3 in amino acids: CASGRRTGEEQYF. As DNA, the CDR3 is TGTGCCAGCGGCCGCCGGACAGGGGAAGAGCAGTACTTC. Using reference TRBV7-2 and TRBJ2-7 for the parts outside the CDR3, the full variable domain is GAGVSQSPSNKVTEKGKDVELRCDPISGHTALYWYRQSLGQGLEFLIYFQGNSAPDKSGLPSDRFSAERTGGSVSTLTIQRTQQEDSAVYLCASGRRTGEEQYFGPGTRLTVT.

This clone has just a few counts. Distinct nucleotide sequences in the sample also encode this CDR3. J is TRBJ2-5 and V is TRBV6-5, with 7 bases fitting TRBD1. Per the germline V gene, CDR1 is MNHEY and CDR2 is SVGAGI. The CDR3 has 13 residues. With 6 bases clipped from V and 5 bases from J, the junction kept 6 bases outside the gene matches. Written as DNA, the CDR3 is TGTGCCAGCAGGAGACAGGGCGGGGAGACCCAGTACTTC. This codes for CASRRQGGETQYF.

This clone came up a few times. The V and J genes are TRBV7-2 and TRBJ1-2; D is unresolved. Germline loops: CDR1 SGHTA, CDR2 FQGNSA. The CDR3 runs to 13 residues. V gave up 3 bases and J gave up 5 bases, with 10 bases separating them. The CDR3 DNA is TGTGCCAGCAGCTTCGGCCTGGAATATGGCTACACCTTC. It codes for CASSFGLEYGYTF.

V and J are TRBV7-9 and TRBJ1-2; tentative D call: TRBD1 (6 bases). This CDR3 is 16 amino acids long. Germline V gene lookup returns CDR1 SEHNR and CDR2 FQNEAQ (reference sequence). V lost 1 base to trimming and J lost 4 bases, with 16 bases between them. CDR3 loop: CASSLVGAGSGYGYTF. In DNA, the CDR3 is TGTGCCAGCAGCTTAGTGGGGGCGGGATCTGGCTATGGCTACACCTTC.

This chain links TRBV28 with TRBJ2-3; 10 bases line up with TRBD2. This CDR3 has 15 residues. After removal of 7 bases from V and 3 bases from J, the junction contained 7 bases not matched to a gene. Germline V gene data show CDR1 as MDHEN and CDR2 as SYDVKM. The CDR3 bases are TGTGCCAGCAAACCTAGCGGGGGAGGGACAGATACGCAGTATTTT. Translated, it gives CASKPSGGGTDTQYF.